This T cell receptor (beta chain) was captured in a study of T cell responses to AZD1222 COVID-19 vaccine. Study results and caveats: Spike-specific TCR breadth and depth rose after two AZD1222 doses. White British ancestry dominated among donors, who included more females, and clonal diversity was possibly underestimated.

Regarding this clone: Its antigen is unknown.

The protocol was immunoSEQ multiplex PCR, while the TCRdb copy is restricted to in-frame clones and leaves out a portion. The sample includes fewer than 85,000 clones, 75% to 90% of them seen just once. The CDR3 contains 15 residues. V lost 4 bases to trimming and J lost 5 bases, with 17 bases between them. Looked up from germline, CDR1 is SGHDT and CDR2 is YYEEEE. The clonotype was recovered from an adult in good health. This specimen was peripheral blood, taken on day 0 of AZD1222 vaccination. V gene TRBV5-6 combines with J gene TRBJ2-3; possible D gene TRBD2, 6 bases. CDR3 in DNA: TGTGCCAGCAGCCCCGACTGGGGGGAAGGAGATACGCAGTATTTT. Amino acids: CASSPDWGEGDTQYF. The entire variable domain, with the rest obtained from reference TRBV5-6 and TRBJ2-3, is as follows: DAGVTQSPTHLIKTRGQQVTLRCSPKSGHDTVSWYQQALGQGPQFIFQYYEEEERQRGNFPDRFSGHQFPNYSSELNVNALLLGDSALYLCASSPDWGEGDTQYFGPGTRLTVL.